Given below is one TCR beta chain in context. Relative to the germline gene, one junction end is altered; a read error may explain this. CDR1 is LGHNA and CDR2 is YSLEER in the germline V gene. This CDR3 region has 18 residues. These data are taken from a study of tumor-infiltrating lymphocytes in primary liver carcinoma. Starting material of about 0.45 ug total RNA yielded TCR beta cDNA via a constant-region primer. Libraries covering TCR beta were generated through three nested multiplex PCR rounds (using a slightly modified ARM-PCR). For 10 cycles apiece, the opening two PCR rounds ran with TRBV1-TRBV30 forward primers and a C-beta reverse primer. A single record per CDR3 protein comes from TCRdb applying MiXCR to the multiplex PCR reads. The sample has tens of thousands of distinct CDR3 sequences; around 70% are singletons. DNA and RNA were both co-extracted from about 19-30 mg of bulk tissue that had not been sorted. Sampling was performed at five separate regions of each tumor. Viable tumor cell content exceeded 80% in every tumor sample.

The specimen sequenced was liver tumor tissue from sampling region 2. As for subset: tumor region T2, inferior pole. J is TRBJ2-2 and V is TRBV4-3; TRBD1 agrees at 10 bases. The sequence was collected from a man in his forties with primary liver carcinoma and hepatitis B virus infection. The CDR3 region has the DNA TGCGCCAGCAGCCAATATCATTGGACAGGGGGATACATCGGGGGGCTGTTTTTT. Amino acid sequence: CASSQYHWTGGYIGGLFF.